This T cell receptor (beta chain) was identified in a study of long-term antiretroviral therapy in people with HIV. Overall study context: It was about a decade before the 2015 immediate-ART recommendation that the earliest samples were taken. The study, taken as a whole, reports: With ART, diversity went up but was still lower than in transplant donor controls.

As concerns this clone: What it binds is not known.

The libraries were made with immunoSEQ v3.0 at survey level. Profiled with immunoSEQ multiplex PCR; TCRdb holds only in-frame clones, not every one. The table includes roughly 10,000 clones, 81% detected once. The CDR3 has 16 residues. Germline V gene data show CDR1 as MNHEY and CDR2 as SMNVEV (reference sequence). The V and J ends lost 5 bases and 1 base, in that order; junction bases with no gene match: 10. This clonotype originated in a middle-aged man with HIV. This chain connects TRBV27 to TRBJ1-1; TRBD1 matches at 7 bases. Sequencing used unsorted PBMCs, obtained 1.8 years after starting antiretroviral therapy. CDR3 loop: CASSPHTGTENTEAFF. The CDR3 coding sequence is TGTGCCAGCAGTCCCCATACCGGGACAGAGAACACTGAAGCTTTCTTT.